These T cell receptor beta chains were read from a single sample in a study of T-cell memory formation after mild COVID-19. TCRdb ran MiXCR on the 5' RACE reads and lists one entry per CDR3 protein. The table lists approximately 260,000 distinct CDR3 sequences, around 15% of them singletons, with about a fifth in the top ten. Sequences were obtained from PBMCs or a T cell subset sorted from them (not recorded which). All receptors come from a man between 18 and 29 years old who had mild COVID-19 (a few samples of this study predate the infection). Cell type and time point are not known. Each CDR3 is given with its conserved first and last residue. The order of the fields is CDR3 protein, CDR3 DNA, V gene, clone size, J gene, D gene. The D gene is left open where the match is weak. Clone size, where shown, is once, few, many, or a class for clones that have expanded.

CDR3: CASSQPLGANEQFF
DNA: TGTGCCAGCAGCCAACCGCTTGGTGCGAATGAGCAGTTCTTC
V: TRBV7-2
size: -
J: TRBJ2-1
D: -

CDR3: CSARLAGAYEQYF
DNA: TGCAGTGCTAGGCTAGCGGGGGCCTACGAGCAGTACTTC
V: TRBV20-1
size: -
J: TRBJ2-7
D: TRBD2

CDR3: CASGPRENYGYTF
DNA: TGCGCCAGCGGGCCCCGGGAGAATTATGGCTACACCTTC
V: TRBV5-1
size: few
J: TRBJ1-2
D: -

CDR3: CASNPGTEAFF
DNA: TGTGCCAGCAACCCTGGTACTGAAGCTTTCTTT
V: TRBV7-9
size: -
J: TRBJ1-1
D: -

CDR3: CSARVPDGGGNYNEQFF
DNA: TGCAGTGCTAGAGTCCCCGATGGAGGCGGGAACTACAATGAGCAGTTCTTC
V: TRBV20-1
size: -
J: TRBJ2-1
D: -

CDR3: CASSRRPWLGQQYF
DNA: TGTGCCAGCAGTCGCCGGCCTTGGCTGGGGCAGCAGTACTTC
V: TRBV12-3/TRBV12-4
size: few
J: TRBJ2-7
D: -

CDR3: CASRPQGSNEKLFF
DNA: TGTGCCAGCAGACCTCAGGGGAGTAATGAAAAACTGTTTTTT
V: TRBV6-5
size: -
J: TRBJ1-4
D: -

CDR3: CASSQGFRVGRSTEAFF
DNA: TGCGCCAGCAGCCAAGGCTTCAGGGTTGGGAGGAGCACTGAAGCTTTCTTT
V: TRBV4-3
size: few
J: TRBJ1-1
D: -

CDR3: CATTSGLGNQPQHF
DNA: TGTGCCACCACCTCTGGGCTAGGCAATCAGCCCCAGCATTTT
V: TRBV12-3/TRBV12-4
size: few
J: TRBJ1-5
D: -

CDR3: CSASPTGLAGYSYNEQFF
DNA: TGCAGTGCAAGCCCGACGGGACTAGCGGGTTACTCCTACAATGAGCAGTTCTTC
V: TRBV20-1
size: few
J: TRBJ2-1
D: TRBD2

CDR3: CSVEGTRAYNEQFF
DNA: TGCAGCGTTGAGGGGACTAGGGCATACAATGAGCAGTTCTTC
V: TRBV29-1
size: few
J: TRBJ2-1
D: TRBD2

CDR3: CASSLRTGGKETEAFF
DNA: TGTGCCAGCAGTTTACGAACAGGGGGCAAGGAGACTGAAGCTTTCTTT
V: TRBV28
size: few
J: TRBJ1-1
D: TRBD1

CDR3: CASSWTVEETQYF
DNA: TGCGCCAGCAGCTGGACGGTGGAAGAGACCCAGTACTTC
V: TRBV5-1
size: -
J: TRBJ2-5
D: -

CDR3: CATQAPGGAKETQYF
DNA: TGTGCCACCCAGGCACCCGGGGGGGCTAAAGAGACCCAGTACTTC
V: TRBV10-3
size: -
J: TRBJ2-5
D: TRBD2

CDR3: CASRRTGGEGEQFF
DNA: TGCGCCAGCAGGAGGACAGGGGGTGAAGGTGAGCAGTTCTTC
V: TRBV5-1
size: few
J: TRBJ2-1
D: TRBD1

CDR3: CASSLLLSGAFF
DNA: TGTGCCAGCAGCTTACTTCTATCCGGAGCGTTCTTC
V: TRBV5-8
size: many
J: TRBJ2-1
D: -